The 28 T cell receptor beta chains below were found in one sample sequenced in a study of T cell clonotyping in hematopoietic cell transplantation. The assay was immunoSEQ multiplex PCR, and TCRdb's table has in-frame clones only and misses some. The sample has more than 9,000 clones, approximately 55% seen once. The source material was peripheral blood mononuclear cells, sampled 100 days after allogeneic stem cell transplant. The receptors derive from a female patient in her 50s who had an allogeneic stem cell transplant from an unrelated donor, so the T cells may come from the graft donor. Some clones in this sample may be carry-over from other donors' samples.

This clone was picked up a small number of times. The genes are TRBV2 and TRBJ1-1; no definite D call. Trimming removed 7 bases from V and 0 bases from J, with 12 bases in between. There are 14 residues in the CDR3. Germline V gene data show CDR1 as SNHLY and CDR2 as FYNNEI. CDR3 protein: CASTERFMNTEAFF. In DNA, the CDR3 is TGTGCCAGCACTGAGCGGTTCATGAACACTGAAGCTTTCTTT.

The genes are TRBV30 and TRBJ2-7; TRBD1 matches 8 bases. Losses at the gene ends were 2 bases for V and 6 bases for J; bases not matched to a gene: 6. CDR1 and CDR2 (germline): GTSNPN, SVGIG (reference sequence). This CDR3 is 13 amino acids long. CDR3 sequence reads: CAWSLGQVGEQYF. Written as DNA, the CDR3 is TGTGCCTGGAGTCTGGGACAGGTCGGCGAGCAGTACTTC.

The rearrangement joins TRBV6-6 to TRBJ2-7; D possibly corresponds to TRBD2 (6 bases). The CDR3 runs 14 residues. The V end was cut by 6 bases, the J end by 5 bases, with 17 bases between. From germline, CDR1 is MNHNY and CDR2 SVGAGI (reference sequence). CDR3 DNA sequence: TGTGCCAGCAGACGGGGGAATGAGAGGAACGAGCAGTACTTC. Its translation is CASRRGNERNEQYF.

The rearrangement uses TRBV6-1 and TRBJ2-6; D might be TRBD2 (6 bases). Germline-derived CDR1 and CDR2 are MNHNS and SASEGT. This CDR3 has 15 residues. Between the trimmed V and J ends, which lost 3 bases and 0 bases, there was a span of 6 bases. CDR3 DNA sequence: TGTGCCAGCAGTGAGGGGGGCTCTGGGGCCAACGTCCTGACTTTC. Amino acids: CASSEGGSGANVLTF.

The CDR3 spells CASSREGRINSPLHF. The CDR3, as DNA: TGTGCCAGCAGCCGAGAGGGGCGTATTAATTCACCCCTCCACTTT. The chain carries TRBV5-6 and TRBJ1-6; D possibly corresponds to TRBD1 (5 bases). Germline CDR1 reads SGHDT; CDR2 reads YYEEEE. Trimming took off 4 bases at V and 6 bases at J, with 14 bases between the two ends. This CDR3 region has 15 residues.

The chain links TRBV25-1 to TRBJ2-7; either TRBD1 or TRBD2 may supply D (6 bases each). There are 14 residues in the CDR3. Germline values: CDR1 MGHDK, CDR2 SYGVNS. V dropped 3 bases and J dropped 0 bases, with 9 bases sitting between them. This chain's CDR3 is CASSDRGGSYEQYF. The CDR3 bases are TGTGCCAGCAGTGACAGGGGAGGCTCCTACGAGCAGTACTTC.

The rearrangement uses TRBV19 and TRBJ2-1; D might be TRBD1 (6 bases). Between the trimmed V and J ends, which lost 4 bases and 5 bases, there was a span of 24 bases. The CDR3 contains 18 residues. Germline V gene data show CDR1 as LNHDA and CDR2 as SQIVND (reference sequence). In DNA, the CDR3 is TGTGCCAGTAGTACCCAAGCCCCTTCAGGGGTCACCGACAATGAGCAGTTCTTC. The encoded protein is CASSTQAPSGVTDNEQFF.

This clone was observed a handful of times. The rearrangement uses TRBV7-2 and TRBJ2-1; D ambiguous. The CDR3 sequence is 13 residues long. Trimming left V 3 bases short and J 8 bases short, with 11 bases between. Germline V gene data show CDR1 as SGHTA and CDR2 as FQGNSA. CDR3 in amino acids: CASSFDRSHEQFF. CDR3 DNA sequence: TGTGCCAGCAGCTTCGACCGCTCGCATGAGCAGTTCTTC.

This chain uses TRBV30 with TRBJ1-2, with 9 bases that match TRBD1. Looked up from germline, CDR1 is GTSNPN and CDR2 is SVGIG (reference sequence). The trim removed 4 bases at V and 4 bases at J, leaving 4 bases unmatched. CDR3 size: 13 residues. DNA for the CDR3: TGTGCCTGGATCCCGGACAGGGGCTATGGCTACACCTTC. Protein sequence: CAWIPDRGYGYTF.

The chain joins TRBV4-1 to TRBJ2-7; weak D call: TRBD1 (5 bases). The CDR3 spans 15 residues. The V end was cut by 2 bases, the J end by 3 bases, with 14 bases between. From germline, CDR1 is MGHRA and CDR2 YSYEKL. Here the CDR3 DNA reads TGCGCCAGCAGCCAAAACCTAGACAGTCTCTACGAGCAGTACTTC. It yields the protein CASSQNLDSLYEQYF.

This clone showed up just a few times. The rearrangement links TRBV29-1 to TRBJ1-5; D gene ambiguous. The germline V gene encodes CDR1 SQVTM and CDR2 ANQGSEA. This CDR3 comprises 13 residues. V gave up 4 bases and J gave up 0 bases, with 7 bases separating them. In DNA form, the CDR3 reads TGCAGCGTTGGGCAGGCTAGCAATCAGCCCCAGCATTTT. Its protein is CSVGQASNQPQHF.

The CDR3 DNA reads TGCAGCGTAGACCTACAGGGTCTGGAGACCCAGTACTTC. This sequence encodes CSVDLQGLETQYF. V is TRBV29-1 and J is TRBJ2-5, with D possibly TRBD1 on 6 matching bases. The CDR3 covers 13 residues. Germline CDR1 is SQVTM and CDR2 is ANQGSEA. V was trimmed by 6 bases and J by 5 bases, leaving 16 bases between them.

This chain connects TRBV6-5 to TRBJ1-5; TRBD1 aligns across 7 bases. The CDR3 has 14 amino acids. The V gene end was trimmed by 5 bases and the J gene end by 6 bases; junction bases not matched to a gene: 7. In germline, CDR1 is MNHEY, CDR2 SVGAGI. In DNA form, the CDR3 reads TGTGCCAGCAGTGACAACAGGGGAGGTCAGCCCCAGCATTTT. This codes for CASSDNRGGQPQHF.

The chain couples TRBV30 to TRBJ1-2, with D tentatively TRBD1 (6 bases). The CDR3 has 12 amino acids. CDR1 is GTSNPN and CDR2 is SVGIG in the germline V gene (reference sequence). The V gene lost 5 bases and the J gene lost 2 bases, with 9 bases spanning the gap. This CDR3 is CAWEGDNYGYTF. CDR3 DNA sequence: TGTGCCTGGGAGGGGGACAACTATGGCTACACCTTC. Complete variable domain (other parts from reference TRBV30 and TRBJ1-2): SQTIHQWPATLVQPVGSPLSLECTVEGTSNPNLYWYRQAAGRGLQLLFYSVGIGQISSEVPQNLSASRPQDRQFILSSKKLLLSDSGFYLCAWEGDNYGYTFGSGTRLTVV.

This clone was seen a single time. J is TRBJ2-5 and V is TRBV28; possible D gene TRBD2, 5 bases. The CDR3 consists of 13 residues. The germline V gene encodes CDR1 MDHEN and CDR2 SYDVKM. The CDR3, as DNA: TGTGCTCTCACCGTTCCGGGGCAAGAGACCCAGTACTTC. It translates to CALTVPGQETQYF.

Here the CDR3 DNA reads TGTGCCAGCAGTAGCGAGACCCAGTACTTC. Encoded protein: CASSSETQYF. V gene TRBV6-1 combines with J gene TRBJ2-5; no reliable D call. The germline V gene has CDR1 MNHNS and CDR2 SASEGT. Trimming pared 5 bases from V and 5 bases from J, leaving 3 bases between. This CDR3 has 10 residues.

V usage is TRBV6-5 and J usage is TRBJ2-1; tentatively, D is TRBD1 or TRBD2 (5 bases each). The CDR3 contains 14 residues. The germline V and J ends were trimmed by 6 bases and 9 bases, with 18 bases remaining between them. In germline, CDR1 is MNHEY, CDR2 SVGAGI. Here the CDR3 reads CASSLATAPGEQFF. CDR3 nucleotide sequence: TGTGCCAGCAGCTTAGCGACAGCCCCGGGTGAGCAGTTCTTC.

V gene TRBV7-3 combines with J gene TRBJ2-6, with D possibly matching TRBD2 (6 bases). Looked up from germline, CDR1 is SGHTA and CDR2 is FQGTGA. The CDR3 has 16 residues. V lost 0 bases and J lost 4, with 10 bases in between. CDR3 nucleotide sequence: TGTGCCAGCAGCTTAACGGGGGGATCCGGGGCCAACGTCCTGACTTTC. It is translated as CASSLTGGSGANVLTF.

The chain is built from TRBV28 and TRBJ2-1, with 10 bases aligning to TRBD1. The length of the CDR3 is 14 residues. The germline CDR1 and CDR2 sequences are MDHEN and SYDVKM. Germline trimming cut 8 bases from V and 7 bases from J; bases unmatched to any gene: 8. CDR3 DNA: TGTGCCAGCTCGATTCGGGACAGGGGTAATGAGCAGTTCTTC. Encoded protein: CASSIRDRGNEQFF.

This clone was seen only a few times. CDR3 DNA: TGCGCCAGCAGCCTTCACCTGGGGGCCGAGCAGTACTTC. It is translated as CASSLHLGAEQYF. This chain joins TRBV4-1 and TRBJ2-7; tentatively, D is TRBD1 (6 bases). The CDR3 is 13 residues long. The V gene lost 4 bases and the J gene lost 6 bases, with 13 bases spanning the gap. CDR1 and CDR2 (germline): MGHRA, YSYEKL.

V gene TRBV7-3 combines with J gene TRBJ1-2, with no clear D. The CDR3 is 15 amino acids. Germline loops: CDR1 SGHTA, CDR2 FQGTGA. V was pared by 0 bases and J by 4 bases, with 12 bases between. The CDR3 bases are TGTGCCAGCAGCTTAACCAACAGCGGACTCTATGGCTACACCTTC. It encodes CASSLTNSGLYGYTF.

This clone was seen a few times. The J gene is TRBJ2-3, the V gene TRBV9; D call uncertain. The V gene lost 3 bases and the J gene lost 1 base, with 3 bases spanning the gap. Germline V gives CDR1 SGDLS, CDR2 YYNGEE. This CDR3 is built from 12 residues. Here the CDR3 reads CASSARTDTQYF. The CDR3 bases are TGTGCCAGCAGCGCCCGCACAGATACGCAGTATTTT. Full variable domain (remainder filled in from reference TRBV9 and TRBJ2-3): DSGVTQTPKHLITATGQRVTLRCSPRSGDLSVYWYQQSLDQGLQFLIQYYNGEERAKGNILERFSAQQFPDLHSELNLSSLELGDSALYFCASSARTDTQYFGPGTRLTVL.

The rearrangement joins TRBV20-1 to TRBJ1-2, with D possibly matching TRBD1 (5 bases). The CDR3 length is 11 residues. Germline loops: CDR1 DFQATT, CDR2 SNEGSKA (reference sequence). V lost 6 bases and J lost 4, with 9 bases in between. The CDR3 sequence: CSARQSYGYTF. The CDR3 DNA is TGCAGTGCCCGACAGAGCTATGGCTACACCTTC.

The rearrangement uses TRBV30 and TRBJ1-2; 7 bases match TRBD1. The CDR3 totals 14 residues. CDR1 and CDR2 from the germline V gene are GTSNPN and SVGIG (reference sequence). V shed 0 bases and J 7 bases; nucleotides not matched to a gene: 8. The CDR3 reads CAWSVRRGVPGYTF. CDR3 coding DNA: TGTGCCTGGAGTGTCCGCAGGGGGGTTCCTGGCTACACCTTC.

This chain links TRBV9 with TRBJ1-2; a possible D gene is TRBD1 (5 bases). Germline V gene data show CDR1 as SGDLS and CDR2 as YYNGEE. CDR3 length: 17 residues. Trimming took 0 bases from V and 4 from J, leaving 19 bases between them. The CDR3 DNA sequence: TGTGCCAGCAGCGTAGAAAGGGGCAGCGACCCCAGCTATGGCTACACCTTC. Its protein is CASSVERGSDPSYGYTF.

The V gene is TRBV30, the J gene TRBJ1-4, with 9 bases fitting TRBD1. After removal of 3 bases from V and 8 bases from J, the junction contained 7 bases not matched to a gene. The germline gives CDR1 GTSNPN, CDR2 SVGIG (reference sequence). The CDR3 has 14 residues. The chain's CDR3 is CAWSPTGGSEKLFF. The CDR3, as DNA: TGTGCCTGGAGCCCAACAGGGGGCAGCGAAAAACTGTTTTTT.

The chain carries TRBV5-6 and TRBJ2-3; D is undetermined. Looked up from germline, CDR1 is SGHDT and CDR2 is YYEEEE. This CDR3 comprises 12 residues. V lost 0 bases, J lost 7 bases, and 6 bases lay in between. The CDR3 coding sequence is TGTGCCAGCAGCTTGGGACGGAATACGCAGTATTTT. It specifies CASSLGRNTQYF.

This sequence joins TRBV10-1 and TRBJ1-2; the D gene is possibly TRBD1 (5 bases). The CDR3 spans 13 residues. The germline CDR1 and CDR2 sequences are WNHNN and SYGVQD (reference sequence). Trimming cost V 6 bases and J 4 bases, with 12 bases left between them. The CDR3 protein is CASRGVDGYGYTF. For the CDR3, the DNA is TGCGCCAGCAGGGGGGTGGACGGCTATGGCTACACCTTC.